This T cell receptor (beta chain) derives from a study of blood T cells in healthy people across ages. A second PCR of 7 to 11 cycles used a sample-barcoded 5' primer and a J-beta primer mix. Each CDR3 protein gets one entry after TCRdb re-called the 5' RACE reads with MiXCR. The top ten clones hold 20% of a sample with 700,000 to 800,000 distinct CDR3 sequences, approximately 43% of them seen once. The CDR3 loop spans 19 amino acids. The genes are TRBV21-1 and TRBJ1-6; the table's D call TRBD1 went unverified against the DNA. TRBV21-1 is labeled a pseudogene. This TCR was recovered from a woman aged 55-69 years in good health. The sample comprised blood. The CDR3 sequence: CASGYGPGHLNSYNSPLHF. The DNA for the CDR3 is TGTGCCAGCGGCTACGGTCCGGGACACCTCAACTCCTATAATTCACCCCTCCACTTT.